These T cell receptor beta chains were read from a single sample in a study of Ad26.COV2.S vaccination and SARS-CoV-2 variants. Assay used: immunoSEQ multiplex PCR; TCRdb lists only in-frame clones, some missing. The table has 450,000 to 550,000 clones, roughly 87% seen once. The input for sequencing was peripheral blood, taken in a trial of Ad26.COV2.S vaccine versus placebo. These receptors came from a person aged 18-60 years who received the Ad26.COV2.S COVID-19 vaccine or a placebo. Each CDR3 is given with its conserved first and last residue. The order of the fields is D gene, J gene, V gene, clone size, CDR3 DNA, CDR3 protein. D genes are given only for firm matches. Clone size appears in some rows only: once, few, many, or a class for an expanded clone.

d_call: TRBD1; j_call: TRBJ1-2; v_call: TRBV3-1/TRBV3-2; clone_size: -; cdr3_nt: TGTGCCAGCAGCCAGGGACAGGGGTACTATGGCTACACCTTC; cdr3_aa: CASSQGQGYYGYTF
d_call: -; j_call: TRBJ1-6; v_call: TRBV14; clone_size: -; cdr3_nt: TGTGCCAGCAGCCAAACGCAGGGTACTTCACCCCTCCACTTT; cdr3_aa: CASSQTQGTSPLHF
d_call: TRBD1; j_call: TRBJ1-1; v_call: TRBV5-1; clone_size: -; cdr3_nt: TGCGCCAGCAGCTCGGGACAGACCCTCTTACCGAACACTGAAGCTTTCTTT; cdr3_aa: CASSSGQTLLPNTEAFF
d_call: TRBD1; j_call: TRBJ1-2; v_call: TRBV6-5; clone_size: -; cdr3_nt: TGTGCCAGCAGTTACTCGTCGGGACAGGGGGACTATGGCTACACCTTC; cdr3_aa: CASSYSSGQGDYGYTF
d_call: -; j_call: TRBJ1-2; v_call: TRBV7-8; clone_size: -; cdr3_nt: TGTGCCAGCAGCACAGAGATGTGGGGCTACACCTTC; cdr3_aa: CASSTEMWGYTF
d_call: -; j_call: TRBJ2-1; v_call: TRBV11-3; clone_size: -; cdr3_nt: TGTGCCAGCAGCTTAGACTCCGGGGTCGATCCCTCAGTCAATGAGCAGTTCTTC; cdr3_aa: CASSLDSGVDPSVNEQFF
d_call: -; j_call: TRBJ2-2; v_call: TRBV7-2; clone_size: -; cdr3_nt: TGTGCCAGCAGCTTCCCTCAGGGAGCCGGGGAGCTGTTTTTT; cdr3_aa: CASSFPQGAGELFF
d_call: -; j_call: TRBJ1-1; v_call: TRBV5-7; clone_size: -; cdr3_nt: TGTGCCAGCATGACGGGCCGGGGGGCCCTGAACACTGAAGCTTTCTTT; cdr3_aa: CASMTGRGALNTEAFF
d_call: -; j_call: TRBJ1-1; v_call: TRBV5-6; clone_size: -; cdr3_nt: TGTGCCAGCAGCCATCGACAGTTTAGGAACACTGAAGCTTTCTTT; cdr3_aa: CASSHRQFRNTEAFF
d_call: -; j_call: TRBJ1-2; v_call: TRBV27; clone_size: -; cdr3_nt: TGTGCCAGCATGACCCGCAGGGGCAACTATGGCTACACCTTC; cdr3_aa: CASMTRRGNYGYTF
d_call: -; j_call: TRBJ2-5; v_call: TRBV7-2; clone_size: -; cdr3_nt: TGTGCCAGCAGCTTAAGGTTTGGGGAGACCCAGTACTTC; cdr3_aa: CASSLRFGETQYF
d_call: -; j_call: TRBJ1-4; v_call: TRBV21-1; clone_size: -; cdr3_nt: TGTGCCAGCAGCAGCCGGCAGCCAACTAATGAAAAACTGTTTTTT; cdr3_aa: CASSSRQPTNEKLFF
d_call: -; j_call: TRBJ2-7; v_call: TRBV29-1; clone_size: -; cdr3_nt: TGCAGCGTTACCAGTAGGGCGGACGAGCAGTACTTC; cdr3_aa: CSVTSRADEQYF
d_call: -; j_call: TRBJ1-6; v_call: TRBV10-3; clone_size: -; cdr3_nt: TGTGCCACCACCGAAGATAATTCACCCCTCCACTTT; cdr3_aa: CATTEDNSPLHF
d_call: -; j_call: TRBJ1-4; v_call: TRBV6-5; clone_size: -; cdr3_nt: TGTGCCAGCAAACTCTATGGATTTGGGGAAAAACTGTTTTTT; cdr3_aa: CASKLYGFGEKLFF
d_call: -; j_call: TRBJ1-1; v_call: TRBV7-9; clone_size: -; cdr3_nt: TGTGCCAGCAGCACCGGGACACTCACTGAAGCTTTCTTT; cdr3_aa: CASSTGTLTEAFF
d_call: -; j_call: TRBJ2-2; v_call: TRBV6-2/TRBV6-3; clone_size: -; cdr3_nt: TGTGCCAGCACCCCCCAAGGGGAGGAGAACACCGGGGAGCTGTTTTTT; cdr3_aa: CASTPQGEENTGELFF
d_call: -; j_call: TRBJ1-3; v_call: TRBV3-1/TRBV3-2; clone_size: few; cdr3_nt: TGTGCCAGCAGCCAGCCCAGGGGAAACACCATATATTTT; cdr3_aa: CASSQPRGNTIYF
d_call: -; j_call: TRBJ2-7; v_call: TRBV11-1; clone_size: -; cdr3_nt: TGTGCCAGCAGCTTATTGGGGGATGAGCACGAGCAGTACTTC; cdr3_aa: CASSLLGDEHEQYF
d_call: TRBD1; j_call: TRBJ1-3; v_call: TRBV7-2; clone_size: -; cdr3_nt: TGTGCCAGCAGCTACGATGCTGGACAGGGGACTGGAAACACCATATATTTT; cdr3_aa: CASSYDAGQGTGNTIYF
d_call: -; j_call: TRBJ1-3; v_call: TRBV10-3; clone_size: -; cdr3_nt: TGTGCCATCAAACAAGGCAGGGAGGGAACAAACACCATATATTTT; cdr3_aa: CAIKQGREGTNTIYF
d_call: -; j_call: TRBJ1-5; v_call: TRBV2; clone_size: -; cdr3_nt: TGTGCCAGCAGTGGGGGGGGCCGCAATCAGCCCCAGCATTTT; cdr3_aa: CASSGGGRNQPQHF
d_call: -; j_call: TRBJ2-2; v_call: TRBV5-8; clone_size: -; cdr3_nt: TGTGCCAGCAGCTTGCGGGGTTATGGGGAGCTGTTTTTT; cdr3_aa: CASSLRGYGELFF
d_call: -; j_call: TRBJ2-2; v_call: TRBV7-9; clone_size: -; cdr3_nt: TGTGCCAGCAGCCCTGAGTTAGGACTTTCGAACACCGGGGAGCTGTTTTTT; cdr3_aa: CASSPELGLSNTGELFF
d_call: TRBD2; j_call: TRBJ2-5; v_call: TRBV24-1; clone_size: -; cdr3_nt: TGTGCCACCAGTGATCCCGGGACTAGTGGAGAGACCCAGTACTTC; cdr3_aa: CATSDPGTSGETQYF
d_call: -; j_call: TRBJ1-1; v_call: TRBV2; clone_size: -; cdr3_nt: TGTGCCAGCAGTGTGTACCAAATGGGGGAAGCTTTCTTT; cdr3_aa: CASSVYQMGEAFF
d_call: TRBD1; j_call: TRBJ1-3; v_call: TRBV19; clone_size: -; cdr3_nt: TGTGCCAGTGCCGACAGGGACATTTACACCATATATTTT; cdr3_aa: CASADRDIYTIYF
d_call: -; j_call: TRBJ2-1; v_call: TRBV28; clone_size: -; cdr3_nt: TGTGCCAGCAGACCGAGGACATCCTACAATGAGCAGTTCTTC; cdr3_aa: CASRPRTSYNEQFF
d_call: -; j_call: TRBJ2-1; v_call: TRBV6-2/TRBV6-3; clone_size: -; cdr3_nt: TGTGCCAGCAGTTACATGGGCTCCTACAATGAGCAGTTCTTC; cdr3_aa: CASSYMGSYNEQFF
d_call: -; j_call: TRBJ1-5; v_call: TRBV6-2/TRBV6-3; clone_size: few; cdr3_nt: TGTGCCAGCAGTTATACGAGGGTGCCCCAGCATTTT; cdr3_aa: CASSYTRVPQHF
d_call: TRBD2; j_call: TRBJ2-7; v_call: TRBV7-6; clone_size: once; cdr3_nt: TGTGCCAGCAGCTGGGGGAGGGGCTACGAGCAGTACTTC; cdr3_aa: CASSWGRGYEQYF
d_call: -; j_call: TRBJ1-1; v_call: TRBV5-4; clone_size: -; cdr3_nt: TGTGCCAGCAGCTTTAAGGGGGCTGAAGCTTTCTTT; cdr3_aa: CASSFKGAEAFF
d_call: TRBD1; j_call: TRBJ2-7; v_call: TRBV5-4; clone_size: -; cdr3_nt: TGTGCCAGCGGGACGGGACAGGGCGTATACGAGCAGTACTTC; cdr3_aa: CASGTGQGVYEQYF
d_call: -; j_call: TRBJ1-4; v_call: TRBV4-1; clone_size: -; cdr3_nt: TGCGCCAGCAGCCAAGACCTGGTCCGAAAACTGTTTTTT; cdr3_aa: CASSQDLVRKLFF
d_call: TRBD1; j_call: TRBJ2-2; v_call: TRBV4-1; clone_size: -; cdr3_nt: TGCGCCAGCAGCCAAGAATCACAGGGGGCGAACACCGGGGAGCTGTTTTTT; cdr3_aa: CASSQESQGANTGELFF
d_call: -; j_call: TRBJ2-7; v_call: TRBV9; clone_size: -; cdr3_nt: TGTGCCAGCAGCGTAGGCACAGACCCCTCCTACGAGCAGTACTTC; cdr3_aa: CASSVGTDPSYEQYF
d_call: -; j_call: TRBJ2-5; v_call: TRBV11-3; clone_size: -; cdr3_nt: TGTGCCAGCAGCGCAGGAATTCAAGAGACCCAGTACTTC; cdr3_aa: CASSAGIQETQYF
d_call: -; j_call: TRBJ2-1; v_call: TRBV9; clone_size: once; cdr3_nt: TGTGCCAGCAGCGTCCTCGGACAGAACTCCTACAATGAGCAGTTCTTC; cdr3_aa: CASSVLGQNSYNEQFF
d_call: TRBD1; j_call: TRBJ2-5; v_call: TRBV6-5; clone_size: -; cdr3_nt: TGTGCCAGCAGACTCCCCGGGACAGGTTATGGGACCCAGTACTTC; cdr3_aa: CASRLPGTGYGTQYF
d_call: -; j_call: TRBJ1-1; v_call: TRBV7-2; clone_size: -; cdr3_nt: TGTGCCAGCAGCTTAGATTTTTCGATTGAAGCTTTCTTT; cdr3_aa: CASSLDFSIEAFF
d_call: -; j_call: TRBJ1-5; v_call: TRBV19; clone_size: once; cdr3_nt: TGTGCCAGTAAGGGGACCACAGGTTCAGGGCCCCAGCATTTT; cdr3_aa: CASKGTTGSGPQHF
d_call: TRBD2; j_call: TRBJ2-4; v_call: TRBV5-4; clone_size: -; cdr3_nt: TGTGCCAGCAGCTTGGTACTAGCGGGAGCCAAAAACATTCAGTACTTC; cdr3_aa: CASSLVLAGAKNIQYF
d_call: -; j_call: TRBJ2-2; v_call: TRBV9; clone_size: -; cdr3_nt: TGTGCCAGCAGCCCAGCGTGGGGGACGAACACCGGGGAGCTGTTTTTT; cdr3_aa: CASSPAWGTNTGELFF
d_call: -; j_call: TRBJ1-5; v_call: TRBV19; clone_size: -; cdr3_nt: TGTGCCAGTAGTATCTGGGGGCGTAGCAATCAGCCCCAGCATTTT; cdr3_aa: CASSIWGRSNQPQHF
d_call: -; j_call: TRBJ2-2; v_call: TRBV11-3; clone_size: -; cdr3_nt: TGTGCCAGCAGCTTAGATTGGGGCCTTGAGGGGGTGGCCGGGGAGCTGTTTTTT; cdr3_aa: CASSLDWGLEGVAGELFF
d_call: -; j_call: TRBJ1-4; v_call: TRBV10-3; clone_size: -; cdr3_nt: TGTGCCATCAGTGAGCTAGGGAGGCAGGGTGAAAAACTGTTTTTT; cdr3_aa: CAISELGRQGEKLFF
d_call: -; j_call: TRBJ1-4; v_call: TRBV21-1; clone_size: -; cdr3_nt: TGTGCCAGCAGCAGTGCCCCATCCACTAATGAAAAACTGTTTTTT; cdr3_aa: CASSSAPSTNEKLFF
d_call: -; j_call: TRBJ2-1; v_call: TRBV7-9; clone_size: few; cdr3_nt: TGTGCCAGCAGCCCAATCGGGACACTATTAAGGGATGAGCAGTTCTTC; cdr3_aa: CASSPIGTLLRDEQFF
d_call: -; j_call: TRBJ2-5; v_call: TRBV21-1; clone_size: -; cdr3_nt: TGTGCCAGCAGCAAAGACTCGAAGGGCGGGGAAGAGACCCAGTACTTC; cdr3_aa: CASSKDSKGGEETQYF
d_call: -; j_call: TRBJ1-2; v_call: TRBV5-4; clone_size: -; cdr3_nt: TGTGCCAGCAGCTTGGAGGTGATAGCTAACTATGGCTACACCTTC; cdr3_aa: CASSLEVIANYGYTF
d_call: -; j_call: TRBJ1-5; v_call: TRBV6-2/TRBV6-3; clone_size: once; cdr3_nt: TGTGCCAGCAGTTACTACGCCTTTACACAGCCCCAGCATTTT; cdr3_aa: CASSYYAFTQPQHF
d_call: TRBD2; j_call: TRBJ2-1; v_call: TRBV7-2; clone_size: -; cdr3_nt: TGTGCCAGCAGCTTATTGCGGGAGCTTTACAATGAGCAGTTCTTC; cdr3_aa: CASSLLRELYNEQFF
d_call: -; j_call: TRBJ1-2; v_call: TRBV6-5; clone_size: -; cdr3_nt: TGTGCCAGCAGTCCGCGGGCTAGTGGGATATATGGCTACACCTTC; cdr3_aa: CASSPRASGIYGYTF
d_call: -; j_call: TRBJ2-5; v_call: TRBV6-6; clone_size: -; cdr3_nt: TGTGCCAGCAGTTTCATCAGGGTTGCCGGTCGGGAGACCCAGTACTTC; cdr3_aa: CASSFIRVAGRETQYF